This is a list of T cell receptor beta chains from one sample in a study of pediatric ulcerative colitis. Repertoires were generated with immunoSEQ multiplex PCR, while TCRdb's copy carries only in-frame clones and drops some. This table holds tens of thousands of clones, about 87% found once. The sample taken for sequencing was blood. These receptors came from a boy between 10 and 17 years old who was a control in a study of pediatric ulcerative colitis. Both conserved end residues are part of each CDR3. A D gene is named only where the DNA matches it firmly. Clone size is not always given. Where it is, it says once, few, many or a class for expanded clones.

TRBD1,TRBJ1-2,TRBV6-5,.,CASRGSGTGGNGYTF,TGTGCCAGCAGGGGATCCGGGACAGGGGGAAATGGCTACACCTTC
.,TRBJ1-1,TRBV5-1,.,CASSLGEQGGGTEAFF,TGCGCCAGCAGCTTGGGCGAGCAGGGTGGGGGGACTGAAGCTTTCTTT
.,TRBJ2-7,TRBV7-8,.,CASSTRTGTSYEQYF,TGTGCCAGCAGCACCCGGACGGGGACCTCCTACGAGCAGTACTTC
.,TRBJ1-4,TRBV7-2,.,CASSLGSGYNEKLFF,TGTGCCAGCAGCTTAGGTTCGGGTTATAATGAAAAACTGTTTTTT
TRBD1,TRBJ2-3,TRBV25-1,.,CASSEGQGADTQYF,TGTGCCAGCAGTGAGGGACAGGGAGCAGATACGCAGTATTTT
TRBD2,TRBJ2-1,TRBV2,few,CASRGTSGSSSYNEQFF,TGTGCCAGCAGGGGGACTAGCGGGAGTAGCTCCTACAATGAGCAGTTCTTC
.,TRBJ1-6,TRBV5-1,.,CASRAGDNSPLHF,TGCGCCAGTAGGGCCGGGGATAATTCACCCCTCCACTTT
TRBD1,TRBJ2-3,TRBV19,.,CASSINGPGQGADTQYF,TGTGCCAGTAGTATCAACGGACCGGGACAGGGGGCAGATACGCAGTATTTT
TRBD1,TRBJ2-7,TRBV4-1,.,CASSQVPGQVSEQYF,TGCGCCAGCAGCCAAGTTCCGGGACAGGTCTCCGAGCAGTACTTC
TRBD2,TRBJ2-7,TRBV5-1,.,CASSLSGGHSYEQYF,TGCGCCAGCAGCTTGTCGGGGGGTCACTCCTACGAGCAGTACTTC
TRBD2,TRBJ2-1,TRBV27,.,CASSFPLEGGDYNEQFF,TGTGCCAGCAGTTTTCCCCTTGAGGGAGGGGACTACAATGAGCAGTTCTTC
.,TRBJ2-7,TRBV9,.,CASSGTGTPYEQYF,TGTGCCAGCAGCGGGACCGGGACACCTTACGAGCAGTACTTC
.,TRBJ1-5,TRBV5-1,.,CASSLAGNQPQHF,TGCGCCAGCAGCTTGGCTGGGAATCAGCCCCAGCATTTT
.,TRBJ1-5,TRBV6-1,.,CASTARSNQPQHF,TGTGCCAGCACCGCGCGGTCGAATCAGCCCCAGCATTTT
.,TRBJ1-5,TRBV28,.,CASSSILYSNQPQHF,TGTGCCAGCAGTAGCATCCTCTATAGCAATCAGCCCCAGCATTTT
TRBD2,TRBJ2-7,TRBV6-1,.,CASSPAGLAGAEQYF,TGTGCCAGCAGTCCAGCCGGACTAGCGGGAGCCGAGCAGTACTTC
.,TRBJ2-7,TRBV25-1,.,CASSVAAYEQYF,TGTGCCAGCAGTGTCGCCGCCTACGAGCAGTACTTC
TRBD1,TRBJ2-3,TRBV7-6,.,CASSFGTGVFTDTQYF,TGTGCCAGCAGCTTCGGGACAGGGGTTTTTACAGATACGCAGTATTTT
TRBD1,TRBJ2-7,TRBV4-3,.,CASSQDKGTGREQYF,TGCGCCAGCAGCCAAGACAAAGGGACAGGCAGGGAGCAGTACTTC
TRBD1,TRBJ2-1,TRBV6-5,.,CASSWTGENEQFF,TGTGCCAGCAGTTGGACAGGGGAGAATGAGCAGTTCTTC
.,TRBJ2-2,TRBV6-4,.,CASSREGGTGELFF,TGTGCCAGCAGCAGGGAAGGGGGCACCGGGGAGCTGTTTTTT
.,TRBJ2-7,TRBV7-8,.,CASSPRRSRRSEQYF,TGTGCCAGCAGCCCCCGTAGAAGCCGGAGGAGCGAGCAGTACTTC
.,TRBJ1-5,TRBV2,.,CASSDAGSQPQHF,TGTGCCAGCAGTGATGCAGGGAGTCAGCCCCAGCATTTT
.,TRBJ1-2,TRBV6-5,once,CASGSGQTNYGYTF,TGTGCCAGCGGTAGCGGGCAGACTAACTATGGCTACACCTTC
.,TRBJ2-4,TRBV5-1,.,CASSLGSGAAKNIQYF,TGCGCCAGCAGCTTGGGGTCAGGGGCGGCCAAAAACATTCAGTACTTC
TRBD2,TRBJ2-2,TRBV2,once,CASSGDGLAGGGTGELFF,TGTGCCAGCAGTGGAGACGGACTAGCGGGGGGAGGTACCGGGGAGCTGTTTTTT
.,TRBJ1-5,TRBV7-2,.,CASSPPGGVNQPQHF,TGTGCCAGCAGCCCGCCGGGTGGAGTAAATCAGCCCCAGCATTTT
.,TRBJ2-7,TRBV28,.,CASGVVAAHEQYF,TGTGCCAGCGGGGTGGTAGCGGCACACGAGCAGTACTTC
.,TRBJ1-1,TRBV5-6,.,CASSPGHQSTEAFF,TGTGCCAGCAGCCCGGGACACCAGAGCACTGAAGCTTTCTTT
TRBD1,TRBJ2-1,TRBV15,.,CATSGRQGLRSYNEQFF,TGTGCCACCAGCGGAAGACAGGGGCTACGCTCCTACAATGAGCAGTTCTTC
TRBD2,TRBJ2-7,TRBV7-2,.,CASSEAGGLYEQYF,TGTGCCAGCAGCGAAGCGGGGGGCCTTTACGAGCAGTACTTC
.,TRBJ1-6,TRBV5-4,few,CASSLALGAGDSPLHF,TGTGCCAGCAGCTTGGCCTTGGGGGCCGGGGATTCACCCCTCCACTTT
.,TRBJ1-4,TRBV25-1,.,CASSDLQRELFF,TGTGCCAGCAGTGATCTACAAAGGGAACTGTTTTTT
.,TRBJ1-5,TRBV27,.,CASSSVWGADQPQHF,TGTGCCAGCAGTTCGGTGTGGGGAGCCGATCAGCCCCAGCATTTT
.,TRBJ2-7,TRBV18,.,CASSPAGHYEQYF,TGTGCCAGCTCACCCGCAGGACACTACGAGCAGTACTTC
TRBD1,TRBJ2-1,TRBV25-1,.,CASSSYSGGNEQFF,TGTGCCAGCAGTTCTTACTCAGGGGGCAATGAGCAGTTCTTC
.,TRBJ1-5,TRBV2,few,CASSLQGNQPQHF,TGTGCCAGCTCCCTGCAGGGTAACCAGCCCCAGCATTTT
TRBD1,TRBJ1-1,TRBV6-1,.,CASSGTGPSTEAFF,TGTGCCAGCAGTGGGACAGGCCCTAGCACTGAAGCTTTCTTT
.,TRBJ2-7,TRBV5-1,.,CASSLDGVVRPPRGKYEQYF,TGCGCCAGCAGCTTGGATGGGGTGGTCCGGCCCCCGCGGGGAAAGTACGAGCAGTACTTC
TRBD2,TRBJ2-2,TRBV5-4,.,CASSLVLREGELFF,TGTGCCAGCAGCTTGGTCTTGCGGGAGGGCGAGCTGTTTTTT
TRBD1,TRBJ1-1,TRBV27,.,CASSSNHRGLILFNTEAFF,TGTGCCAGCAGTTCAAACCACAGGGGACTAATCCTCTTTAACACTGAAGCTTTCTTT
.,TRBJ2-6,TRBV25-1,.,CASSRGAGANVLTF,TGTGCCAGCAGTCGAGGGGCTGGGGCCAACGTCCTGACTTTC